This entry lists 11 T cell receptor beta chains sequenced from one sample in a study of persistence of HIV-infected CD4 T cells. Sequencing used immunoSEQ version 4 in survey mode. TCRdb's copy holds only in-frame clones and misses some; the assay was immunoSEQ multiplex PCR. The data hold 35,000 or so clones, with about 83% observed a single time. Cells were stimulated with overlapping HIV-1 Gag 15-mer peptides. CD40L-negative CD69-negative CD45RO-high memory CD4+ T cells were sorted as populations depleted of antigen-responding cells. Their specific antigens are unknown. Sample: cultured CD4+ T cells from PBMCs, taken from a patient who received antiretroviral therapy. The receptors shown here come from an adult with HIV. The donor label of this sample is uncertain.

The V call is TRBV6-5, the J call TRBJ2-7; D is perhaps TRBD1 or TRBD2 (6 bases each). Looked up from germline, CDR1 is MNHEY and CDR2 is SVGAGI. Between the trimmed V and J ends, which lost 8 bases and 7 bases, there was a span of 18 bases. CDR3 length equals 13 residues. Written as DNA, the CDR3 is TGTGCCAGCGGGGGCGGGACCTTCGTGGAGCAGTACTTC. This gives the protein CASGGGTFVEQYF.

This chain connects TRBV21-1 to TRBJ2-3; the DNA was not compared with TRBD1, the D call given in the table. TRBV21-1 has pseudogene status. This CDR3 spans 14 amino acids. Written as DNA, the CDR3 is TGTGCCAGCAGCATTTACACAGGGACAGATACGCAGTATTTT. Translation: CASSIYTGTDTQYF.

This chain joins TRBV5-1 and TRBJ2-7; perhaps TRBD2 as D (7 bases). CDR1 and CDR2 from the germline V gene are SGHRS and YFSETQ. The V end was cut by 3 bases, the J end by 5 bases, with 18 bases between. The CDR3 is 15 amino acids. For the CDR3, the DNA is TGCGCCAGCAGCTCCGGGCGGGGGCCTAGGAACGAGCAGTACTTC. Encoded protein: CASSSGRGPRNEQYF.

The V gene is TRBV5-1, the J gene TRBJ2-5; 13 bases map to TRBD2. This CDR3 region has 16 residues. The germline V gene has CDR1 SGHRS and CDR2 YFSETQ. The J segment lost 5 bases and the V segment lost 3 bases, leaving 7 bases of the junction unmatched. The CDR3 reads CASSSKLAGGLETQYF. DNA of the CDR3: TGCGCCAGCAGCTCGAAACTAGCGGGGGGGCTTGAGACCCAGTACTTC.

The chain is built from TRBV6-1 and TRBJ2-7; TRBD1 matches at 9 bases. The CDR3 has 15 amino acids. After removal of 3 bases from V and 2 bases from J, the junction contained 5 bases not matched to a gene. CDR1 MNHNS and CDR2 SASEGT come from the germline V gene. The DNA of the CDR3 is TGTGCCAGCAGTGAGCAGGACAGGGGCCCCTACGAGCAGTACTTC. Its translation is CASSEQDRGPYEQYF.

In its sample, this clone was seen a few times. The rearrangement links TRBV18 to TRBJ2-3, with TRBD1 matching over 8 bases. This CDR3 region has 18 residues. V was clipped by 0 bases and J by 4 bases; unmatched bases: 12. Per germline, CDR1 KGHSH and CDR2 LQKENI. The CDR3 protein is CASSPPIRTGSYADTQYF. The CDR3, as DNA: TGTGCCAGCTCACCACCGATCAGGACAGGGTCTTACGCAGATACGCAGTATTTT.

The gene calls are TRBV12-3 or TRBV12-4 and TRBJ1-2; D unclear. CDR3 length: 13 amino acids. V was cut by 11 bases and J by 4 bases, with 17 bases left in between. Here the CDR3 reads CAGPLWGFYGYTF. CDR3 bases: TGTGCCGGGCCTCTATGGGGTTTCTATGGCTACACCTTC.

The rearrangement uses TRBV9 and TRBJ1-1; no reliable D call. Trimming shortened V by 0 bases and J by 2 bases, and 8 bases separated the two germline ends. Germline loops: CDR1 SGDLS, CDR2 YYNGEE. This CDR3 region has 14 residues. The DNA for the CDR3 is TGTGCCAGCAGCGTAGCGGCGGTTAACACTGAAGCTTTCTTT. Amino acids: CASSVAAVNTEAFF.

This clone has a single count. V usage is TRBV19 and J usage is TRBJ1-4; D is unresolved. V lost 8 bases, J lost 5 bases, and 12 bases lay in between. CDR3 length: 13 residues. Germline CDR1 is LNHDA and CDR2 is SQIVND (reference sequence). For the CDR3, the DNA is TGTGCCAGTTCTGAGGAAGTGAATGAAAAACTGTTTTTT. Amino acids: CASSEEVNEKLFF.

V is TRBV24-1 and J is TRBJ1-5; D may be TRBD1 (6 bases). This CDR3 contains 15 residues. The V end lost 9 bases, the J end lost 5 bases, and 19 bases lay between the germline ends. Per germline, CDR1 KGHDR and CDR2 SFDVKD. The CDR3 loop reads CATSSGGLGYQPQHF. The DNA for the CDR3 is TGTGCCACCTCTTCCGGGGGCCTAGGTTATCAGCCCCAGCATTTT.

This chain connects TRBV27 to TRBJ2-3; 11 bases line up with TRBD2. From germline, CDR1 is MNHEY and CDR2 SMNVEV (reference sequence). CDR3 size: 15 residues. The junction had 3 bases not matched to a gene; V was cut back by 5 bases and J by 2 bases. The CDR3 loop is CASSHSGGDTDTQYF. CDR3 nucleotide sequence: TGTGCCAGCAGTCATAGCGGGGGGGACACAGATACGCAGTATTTT.